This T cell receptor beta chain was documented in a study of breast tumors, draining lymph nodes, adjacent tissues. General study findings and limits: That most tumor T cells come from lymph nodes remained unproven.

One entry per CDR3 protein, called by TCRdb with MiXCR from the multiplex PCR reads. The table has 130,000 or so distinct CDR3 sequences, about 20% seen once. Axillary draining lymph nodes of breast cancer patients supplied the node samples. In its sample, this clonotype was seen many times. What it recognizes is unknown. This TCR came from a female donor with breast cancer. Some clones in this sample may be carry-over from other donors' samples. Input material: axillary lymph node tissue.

As DNA, the CDR3 is TGCAGTGCTAGAGCTCAGGGGCCAGAACACTATGGCTACACCTTC. Its translation: CSARAQGPEHYGYTF. The chain uses TRBV20-1 and TRBJ1-2; TRBD1 is a possible D gene (6 bases). The CDR3 is 15 residues long. The germline gives CDR1 DFQATT, CDR2 SNEGSKA (reference sequence). V lost 1 base, J lost 3 bases, and 15 bases lay in between.